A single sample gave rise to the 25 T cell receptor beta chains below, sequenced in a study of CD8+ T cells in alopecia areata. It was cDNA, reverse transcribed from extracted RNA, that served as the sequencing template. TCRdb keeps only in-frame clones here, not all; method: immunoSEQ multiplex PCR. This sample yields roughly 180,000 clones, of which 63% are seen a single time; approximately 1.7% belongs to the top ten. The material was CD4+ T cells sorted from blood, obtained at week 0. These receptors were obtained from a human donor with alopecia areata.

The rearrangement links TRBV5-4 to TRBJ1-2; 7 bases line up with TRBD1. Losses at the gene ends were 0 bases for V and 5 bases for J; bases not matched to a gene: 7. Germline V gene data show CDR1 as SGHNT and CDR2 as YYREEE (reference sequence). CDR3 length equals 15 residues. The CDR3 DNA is TGTGCCAGCAGCTTGGCGATAGGACAGGCATATGGCTACACCTTC. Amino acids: CASSLAIGQAYGYTF.

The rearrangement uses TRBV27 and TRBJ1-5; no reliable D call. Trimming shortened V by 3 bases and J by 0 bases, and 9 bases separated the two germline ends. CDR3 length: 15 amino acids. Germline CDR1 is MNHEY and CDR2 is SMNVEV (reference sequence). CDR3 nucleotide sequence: TGTGCCAGCAGTTTGTTCAAAGATAGCAATCAGCCCCAGCATTTT. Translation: CASSLFKDSNQPQHF.

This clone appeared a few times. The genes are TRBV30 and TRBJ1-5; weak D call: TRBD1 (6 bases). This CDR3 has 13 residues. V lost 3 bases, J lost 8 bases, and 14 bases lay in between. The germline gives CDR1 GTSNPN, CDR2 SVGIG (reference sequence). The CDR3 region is CAWSAGDVEPQHF. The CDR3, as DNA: TGTGCCTGGAGCGCAGGGGACGTAGAGCCCCAGCATTTT. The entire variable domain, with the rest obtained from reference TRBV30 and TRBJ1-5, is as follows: SQTIHQWPATLVQPVGSPLSLECTVEGTSNPNLYWYRQAAGRGLQLLFYSVGIGQISSEVPQNLSASRPQDRQFILSSKKLLLSDSGFYLCAWSAGDVEPQHFGDGTRLSIL.

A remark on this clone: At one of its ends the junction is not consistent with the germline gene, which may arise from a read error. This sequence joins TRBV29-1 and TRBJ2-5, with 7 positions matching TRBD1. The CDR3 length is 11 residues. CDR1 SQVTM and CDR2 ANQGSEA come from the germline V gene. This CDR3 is CSVEVSRTGHF. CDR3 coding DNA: TGCAGCGTTGAAGTTTCCCGGACAGGCCACTTC.

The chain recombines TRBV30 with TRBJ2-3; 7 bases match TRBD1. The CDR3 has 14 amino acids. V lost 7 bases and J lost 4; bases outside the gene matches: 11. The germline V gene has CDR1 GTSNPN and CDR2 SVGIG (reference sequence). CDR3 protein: CASAGGTFADTQYF. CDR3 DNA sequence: TGTGCCTCTGCAGGGGGTACGTTCGCAGATACGCAGTATTTT.

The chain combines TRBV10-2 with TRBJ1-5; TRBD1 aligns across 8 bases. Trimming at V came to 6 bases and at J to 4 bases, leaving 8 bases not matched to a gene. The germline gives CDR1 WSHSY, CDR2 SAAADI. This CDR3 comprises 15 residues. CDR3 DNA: TGCGCCAGCAGGGACAGGGCTACGGGAAATCAGCCCCAGCATTTT. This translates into CASRDRATGNQPQHF.

DNA of the CDR3: TGTGCCAGCAGCTTAGGACAGGGGAACACCGGGGAGCTGTTTTTT. Translated: CASSLGQGNTGELFF. The chain combines TRBV7-3 with TRBJ2-2; 8 bases are a match to TRBD1. After removal of 2 bases from V and 1 base from J, the junction contained 0 bases not matched to a gene. The CDR3 consists of 15 residues. Germline assignment: CDR1 SGHTA and CDR2 FQGTGA.

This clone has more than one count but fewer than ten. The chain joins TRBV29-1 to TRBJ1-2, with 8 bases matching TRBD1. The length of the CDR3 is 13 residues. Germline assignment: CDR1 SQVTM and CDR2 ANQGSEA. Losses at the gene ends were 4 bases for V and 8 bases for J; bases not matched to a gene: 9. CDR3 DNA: TGCAGCGTTGGGGACCGGACAGGGAAAGGCTACACCTTC. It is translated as CSVGDRTGKGYTF.

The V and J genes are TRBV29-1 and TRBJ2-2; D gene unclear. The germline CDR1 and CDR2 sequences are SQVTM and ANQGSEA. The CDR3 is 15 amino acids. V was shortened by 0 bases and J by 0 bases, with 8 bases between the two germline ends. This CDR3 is CSVEDNFPNTGELFF. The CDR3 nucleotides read TGCAGCGTTGAAGATAACTTCCCGAACACCGGGGAGCTGTTTTTT.

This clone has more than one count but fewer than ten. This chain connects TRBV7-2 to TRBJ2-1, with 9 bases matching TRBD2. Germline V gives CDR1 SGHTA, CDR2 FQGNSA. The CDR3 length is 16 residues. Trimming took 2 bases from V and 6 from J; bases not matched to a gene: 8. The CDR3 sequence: CASSLWGSGGPNEQFF. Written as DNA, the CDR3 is TGTGCCAGCAGCTTATGGGGTAGCGGGGGTCCCAATGAGCAGTTCTTC.

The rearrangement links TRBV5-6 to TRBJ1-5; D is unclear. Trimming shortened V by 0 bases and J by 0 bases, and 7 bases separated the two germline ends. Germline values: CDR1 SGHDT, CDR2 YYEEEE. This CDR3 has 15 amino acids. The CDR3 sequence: CASSLDGNSNQPQHF. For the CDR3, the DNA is TGTGCCAGCAGCTTGGACGGAAATAGCAATCAGCCCCAGCATTTT.

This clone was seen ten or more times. The CDR3 sequence is CASIDYGAGELFF. CDR3 DNA sequence: TGTGCCAGCATTGACTATGGAGCCGGGGAGCTGTTTTTT. The chain has TRBV6-5 and TRBJ2-2; D possibly corresponds to TRBD2 (5 bases). The CDR3 has 13 residues. V was shortened by 7 bases and J by 6 bases, with 12 bases between the two germline ends. Germline lookup yields CDR1 MNHEY and CDR2 SVGAGI.

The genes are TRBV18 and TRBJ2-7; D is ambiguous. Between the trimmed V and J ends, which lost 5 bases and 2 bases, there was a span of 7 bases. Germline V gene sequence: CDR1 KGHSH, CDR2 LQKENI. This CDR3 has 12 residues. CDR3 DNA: TGTGCCAGCTCAGAGGATACCTACGAGCAGTACTTC. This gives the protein CASSEDTYEQYF.

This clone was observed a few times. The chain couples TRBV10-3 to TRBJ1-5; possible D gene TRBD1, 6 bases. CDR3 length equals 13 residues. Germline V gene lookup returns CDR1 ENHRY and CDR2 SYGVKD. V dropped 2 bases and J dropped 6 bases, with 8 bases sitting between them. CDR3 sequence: CAISETRGQPQHF. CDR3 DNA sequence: TGTGCCATCAGTGAGACCAGGGGTCAGCCCCAGCATTTT.

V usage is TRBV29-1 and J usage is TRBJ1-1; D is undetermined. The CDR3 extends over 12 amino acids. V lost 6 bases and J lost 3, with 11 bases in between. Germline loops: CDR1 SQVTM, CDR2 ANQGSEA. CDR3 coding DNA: TGCAGCGTCCACGGATCTGACACTGAAGCTTTCTTT. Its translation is CSVHGSDTEAFF. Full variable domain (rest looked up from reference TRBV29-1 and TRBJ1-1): SAVISQKPSRDICQRGTSLTIQCQVDSQVTMMFWYRQQPGQSLTLIATANQGSEATYESGFVIDKFPISRPNLTFSTLTVSNMSPEDSSIYLCSVHGSDTEAFFGQGTRLTVV.

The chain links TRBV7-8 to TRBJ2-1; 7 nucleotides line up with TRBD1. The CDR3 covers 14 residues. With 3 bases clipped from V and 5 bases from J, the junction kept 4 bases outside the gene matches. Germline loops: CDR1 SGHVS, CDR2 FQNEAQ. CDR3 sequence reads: CASSFADRDNEQFF. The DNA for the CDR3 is TGTGCCAGCAGCTTTGCCGACAGGGACAATGAGCAGTTCTTC.

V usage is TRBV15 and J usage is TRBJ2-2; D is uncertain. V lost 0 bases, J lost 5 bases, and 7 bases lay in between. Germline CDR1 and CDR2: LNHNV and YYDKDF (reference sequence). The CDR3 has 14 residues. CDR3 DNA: TGTGCCACCAGCAGAGAACGTTTGACCGGGGAGCTGTTTTTT. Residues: CATSRERLTGELFF.

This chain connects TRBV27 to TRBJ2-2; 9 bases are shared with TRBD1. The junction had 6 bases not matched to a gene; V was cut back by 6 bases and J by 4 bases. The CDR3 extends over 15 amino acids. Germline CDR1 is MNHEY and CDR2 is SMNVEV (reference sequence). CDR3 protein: CASRKGTGITGELFF. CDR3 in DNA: TGTGCCAGCAGGAAAGGGACAGGGATCACCGGGGAGCTGTTTTTT.

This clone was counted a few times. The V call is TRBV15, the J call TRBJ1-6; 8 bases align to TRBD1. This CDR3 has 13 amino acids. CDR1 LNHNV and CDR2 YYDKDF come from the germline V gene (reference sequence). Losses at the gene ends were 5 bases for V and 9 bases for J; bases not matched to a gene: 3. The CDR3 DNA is TGTGCCACCAGCGGACAGGGCGTTTCACCCCTCCACTTT. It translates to CATSGQGVSPLHF.

The CDR3 DNA follows: TGTGCCTTCCAGGCGGGGGGAAGCACAGATACGCAGTATTTT. Encoded protein: CAFQAGGSTDTQYF. The rearrangement uses TRBV30 and TRBJ2-3; 8 bases fit TRBD2. The CDR3 is 14 amino acids. Germline assignment: CDR1 GTSNPN and CDR2 SVGIG (reference sequence). J lost 0 bases, V lost 7 bases, and 6 bases had no gene match.

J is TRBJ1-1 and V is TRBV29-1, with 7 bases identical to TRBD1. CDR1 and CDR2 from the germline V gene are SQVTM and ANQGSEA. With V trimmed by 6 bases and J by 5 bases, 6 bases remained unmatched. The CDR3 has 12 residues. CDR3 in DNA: TGCAGCGTCGAGACAGGGAATACTGAAGCTTTCTTT. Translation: CSVETGNTEAFF.

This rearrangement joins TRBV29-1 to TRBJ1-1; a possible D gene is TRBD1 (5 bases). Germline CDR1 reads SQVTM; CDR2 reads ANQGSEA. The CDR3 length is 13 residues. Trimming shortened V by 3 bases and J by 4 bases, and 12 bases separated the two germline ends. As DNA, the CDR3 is TGCAGCGTTGAGGGGCGCATGGGCACTGAAGCTTTCTTT. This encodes CSVEGRMGTEAFF.

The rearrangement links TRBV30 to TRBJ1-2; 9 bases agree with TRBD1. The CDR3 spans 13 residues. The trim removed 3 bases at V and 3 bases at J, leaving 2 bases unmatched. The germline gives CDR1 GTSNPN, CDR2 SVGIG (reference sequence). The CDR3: CAWSRTGDYGYTF. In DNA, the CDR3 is TGTGCCTGGAGCCGGACAGGGGACTATGGCTACACCTTC.

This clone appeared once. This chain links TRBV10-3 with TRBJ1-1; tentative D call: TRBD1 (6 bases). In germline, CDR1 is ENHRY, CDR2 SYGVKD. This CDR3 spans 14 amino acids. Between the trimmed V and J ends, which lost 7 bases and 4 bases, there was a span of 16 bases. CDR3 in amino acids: CAIKESGRGTEAFF. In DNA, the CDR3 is TGTGCCATCAAAGAGTCCGGCAGGGGCACTGAAGCTTTCTTT.

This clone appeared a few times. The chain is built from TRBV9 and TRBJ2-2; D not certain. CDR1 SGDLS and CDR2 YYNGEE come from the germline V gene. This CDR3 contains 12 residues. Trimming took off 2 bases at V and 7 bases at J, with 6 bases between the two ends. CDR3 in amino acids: CASSVINGELFF. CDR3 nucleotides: TGTGCCAGCAGCGTTATAAACGGGGAGCTGTTTTTT.